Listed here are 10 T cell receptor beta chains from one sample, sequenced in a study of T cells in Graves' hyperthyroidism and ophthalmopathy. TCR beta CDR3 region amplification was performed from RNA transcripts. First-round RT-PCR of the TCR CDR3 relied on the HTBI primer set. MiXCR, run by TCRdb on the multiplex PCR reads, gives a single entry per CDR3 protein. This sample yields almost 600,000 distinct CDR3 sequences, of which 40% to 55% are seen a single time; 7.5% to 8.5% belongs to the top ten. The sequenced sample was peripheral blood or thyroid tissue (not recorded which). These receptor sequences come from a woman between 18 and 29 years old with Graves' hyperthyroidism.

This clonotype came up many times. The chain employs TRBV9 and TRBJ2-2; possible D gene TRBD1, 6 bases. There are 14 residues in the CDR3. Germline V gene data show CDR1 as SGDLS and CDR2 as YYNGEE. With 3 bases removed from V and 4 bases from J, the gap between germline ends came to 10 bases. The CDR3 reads CASSALGGTGELFF. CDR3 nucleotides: TGTGCCAGCAGCGCTCTAGGGGGCACCGGGGAGCTGTTTTTT.

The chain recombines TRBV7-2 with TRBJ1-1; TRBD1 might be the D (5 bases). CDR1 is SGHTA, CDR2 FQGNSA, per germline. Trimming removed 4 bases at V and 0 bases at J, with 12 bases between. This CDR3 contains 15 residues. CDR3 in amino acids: CASSSLAGLNTEAFF. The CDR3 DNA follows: TGTGCCAGCAGCTCACTAGCGGGGCTGAACACTGAAGCTTTCTTT.

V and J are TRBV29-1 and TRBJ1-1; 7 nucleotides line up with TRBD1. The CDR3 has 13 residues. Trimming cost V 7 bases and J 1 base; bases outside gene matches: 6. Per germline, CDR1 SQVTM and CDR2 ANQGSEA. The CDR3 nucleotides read TGCAGCGAGGCAGGGGGGCGGAACACTGAAGCTTTCTTT. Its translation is CSEAGGRNTEAFF.

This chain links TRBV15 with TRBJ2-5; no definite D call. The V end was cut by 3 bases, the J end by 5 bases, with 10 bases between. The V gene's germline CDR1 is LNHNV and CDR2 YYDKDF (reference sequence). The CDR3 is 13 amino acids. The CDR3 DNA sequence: TGTGCCACCAGCAGTGTATACGAGGAGACCCAGTACTTC. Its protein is CATSSVYEETQYF.

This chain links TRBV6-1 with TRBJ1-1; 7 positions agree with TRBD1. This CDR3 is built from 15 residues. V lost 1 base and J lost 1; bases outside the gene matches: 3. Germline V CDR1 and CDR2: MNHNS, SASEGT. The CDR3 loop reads CASSEVRTGNTEAFF. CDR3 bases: TGTGCCAGCAGTGAAGTAAGGACAGGGAACACTGAAGCTTTCTTT.

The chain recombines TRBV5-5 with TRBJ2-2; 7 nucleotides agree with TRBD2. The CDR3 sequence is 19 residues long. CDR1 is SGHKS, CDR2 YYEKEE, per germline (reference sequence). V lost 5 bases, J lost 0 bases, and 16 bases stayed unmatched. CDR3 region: CASSSLGLAEKSNTGELFF. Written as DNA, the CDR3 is TGTGCCAGCAGTTCACTGGGCCTAGCGGAAAAATCGAACACCGGGGAGCTGTTTTTT.

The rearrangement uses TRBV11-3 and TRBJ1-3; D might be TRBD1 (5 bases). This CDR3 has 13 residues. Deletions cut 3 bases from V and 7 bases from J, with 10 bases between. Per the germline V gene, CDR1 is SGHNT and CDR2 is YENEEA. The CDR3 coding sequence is TGTGCCAGCAGCTTTCGGGGGTTGAACACCATATATTTT. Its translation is CASSFRGLNTIYF. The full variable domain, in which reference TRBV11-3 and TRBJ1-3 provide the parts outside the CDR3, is EAGVVQSPRYKIIEKKQPVAFWCNPISGHNTLYWYLQNLGQGPELLIRYENEEAVDDSQLPKDRFSAERLKGVDSTLKIQPAELGDSAVYLCASSFRGLNTIYFGEGSWLTVV.

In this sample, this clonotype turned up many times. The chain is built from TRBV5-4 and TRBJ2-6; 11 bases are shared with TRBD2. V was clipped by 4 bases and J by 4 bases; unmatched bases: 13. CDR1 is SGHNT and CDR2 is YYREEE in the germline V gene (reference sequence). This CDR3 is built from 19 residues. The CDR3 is CASSPGGTSGMRGANVLTF. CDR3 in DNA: TGTGCCAGCAGCCCGGGAGGGACTAGCGGTATGAGAGGGGCCAACGTCCTGACTTTC.

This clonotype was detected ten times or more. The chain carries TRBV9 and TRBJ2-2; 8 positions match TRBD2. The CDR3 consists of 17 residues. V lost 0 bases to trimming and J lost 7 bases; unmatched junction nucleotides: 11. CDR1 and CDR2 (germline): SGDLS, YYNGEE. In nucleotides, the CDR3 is TGTGCCAGCAGCGTAGACGGGGGGGTCTCAGGAGGCGGGGAGCTGTTTTTT. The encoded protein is CASSVDGGVSGGGELFF.

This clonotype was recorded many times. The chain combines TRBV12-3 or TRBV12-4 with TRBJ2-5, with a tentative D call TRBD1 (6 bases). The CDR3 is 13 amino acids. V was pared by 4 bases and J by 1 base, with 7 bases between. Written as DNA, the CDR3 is TGTGCCAGCAGTTGGGGGCTCCAAGAGACCCAGTACTTC. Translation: CASSWGLQETQYF.